This T cell receptor (beta chain) is drawn from a study of cytomegalovirus exposure and HLA in healthy donors. Study-level points and caveats: Previously analyzed data showed that most TCR beta V segments were productive at a frequency of about 87% or about 30%. The availability of immune exposure information extended only to CMV serostatus. Listed as cytomegalovirus-associated were over 150 TCR beta chains.

As regards this clone: Its antigen is not identified.

Primers: 60 Vbeta forward and 13 Jbeta reverse. Per the authors' pipeline: Roughly 11 million shared chains were among the approximately 76 million unique TCR beta chains that a later analysis counted. Some clones are missing from TCRdb's copy, which holds only in-frame ones; the method was immunoSEQ multiplex PCR. V and J calls and clone size come straight from that table; D and trimming were deduced from the DNA. The sample lists some 200,000 clones, roughly 80% seen once, with 0.65% to 0.75% in the top ten. V gave up 6 bases and J gave up 7 bases; unmatched junction bases: 6. Germline CDR1 is PRHDT and CDR2 is FYEKMQ (reference sequence). The CDR3 spans 12 residues.

Sequencing input: PBMCs. The chain combines TRBV13 with TRBJ2-7, with TRBD2 identical over 7 bases. The sequence was collected from a boy aged 5-17 years in good health and CMV-seronegative. CDR3 in DNA: TGTGCCAGCAGTAAGGAGCGGGAAGAGCAGTACTTC. It encodes CASSKEREEQYF.